The clone carrying this TCR beta chain was counted once. Its antigen remains unknown. V dropped 4 bases and J dropped 7 bases, with 22 bases sitting between them. The CDR3 length is 16 residues. Looked up from germline, CDR1 is MNHNS and CDR2 is SASEGT. Data came from immunoSEQ multiplex PCR; TCRdb stores just in-frame clones and leaves some out. The sample has 75,000 to 100,000 clones; more than 80% are singletons. The sample originates from a study of OX40 agonist ivuxolimab in advanced cancers. Overall study: Ivuxolimab, an agonist antibody against OX40 (CD134), was given to patients.

Study outcomes and limitations: CD4+ and CD8+ blood T cells expanded clonally by week 6 at 0.1 to 3.0 mg/kg.

This material consisted of CD4+ or CD8+ T cells sorted from blood, taken in a trial of the OX40 agonist ivuxolimab. This chain joins TRBV6-1 and TRBJ2-5; TRBD2 might be the D (6 bases). This receptor was identified in an adult with an advanced solid tumor such as melanoma, head and neck, liver or kidney cancer. CDR3 nucleotides: TGTGCCAGCAGTGGTGACCTAGCGACCCTAGTGGGGACCCAGTACTTC. Residues: CASSGDLATLVGTQYF.